This T cell receptor (beta chain) was captured in a study of shared clonotypes between healthy human individuals. Study-wide context: CD4 naive and CD4 memory each took three plates per donor, while CD8 naive took two and CD8 memory one.

Naive-designated CD8 cells lacked CD45RO, were positively enriched for CCR7, and omitted terminally differentiated effector memory CD45RA+ cells. As regards this clone: What it binds is unknown.

Authors' data handling: Junction-only immunoSEQ sequences carried no quality scores, so filtering differed. Some clones are missing from TCRdb's copy, which holds only in-frame ones; the method was immunoSEQ multiplex PCR. D and trimming come from the DNA, and the V and J calls and clone size come from that table. The sample has under 850,000 clones, 85% to 95% seen once. V dropped 7 bases and J dropped 4; count of bases not matched to a gene: 11. CDR1 is LGHNT and CDR2 is FRNRAP in the germline V gene. This CDR3 is built from 15 residues. Study conclusions and caveats: The study sampled only blood, and tissue repertoires likely differ.

The chain recombines TRBV12-5 with TRBJ2-3; 7 bases fit TRBD2. This TCR came from a man in his thirties or forties in good health. Sequencing was carried out using naive CD8+ T cells sorted from blood. Written as DNA, the CDR3 is TGTGCTAGTGCTGGGACGGCGGGGGATGCAGATACGCAGTATTTT. Translation gives CASAGTAGDADTQYF.